This T cell receptor beta chain was captured in a study of CD4 T cells in relation to SARS-CoV-2 and coronaviruses. Regarding this clone: Its antigen remains unknown.

Germline assignment: CDR1 KGHSH and CDR2 LQKENI. Trimming removed 4 bases at V and 8 bases at J, with 15 bases between. The CDR3 contains 14 residues. Before the COVID-19 pandemic, during about 2011-2019, CD4+ T cells were taken from unexposed donors. Isolation of CD4+ T cells took place after about 9 days in culture. Generated by immunoSEQ multiplex PCR, the TCRdb table keeps only in-frame clones and is missing some. The repertoire holds roughly 21,000 clones, with roughly 80% as singletons. This TCR was recovered from a human donor in good health. The chain has TRBV18 and TRBJ2-1, with D perhaps given as TRBD1 or TRBD2 (6 bases each). Sequencing was done on a sample of CD4+ T cells from PBMCs, cultured in vitro. The CDR3 is CASSRAGPGDEQFF. In nucleotides, the CDR3 is TGTGCCAGCTCACGTGCGGGACCAGGGGATGAGCAGTTCTTC.